These 28 T cell receptor beta chains were all obtained from the same sample, sequenced in a study of T-cell memory formation after mild COVID-19. In TCRdb, the 5' RACE reads were re-called with MiXCR into one record per CDR3 protein. The sample includes 35,000 to 50,000 distinct CDR3 sequences, 9.5% of them seen just once. Sequenced sample: PBMCs or a T cell subset sorted from them (not recorded which). The receptors shown here come from an adult woman who had mild COVID-19 (a few samples of this study predate the infection). Cell type and time point are not known.

The chain couples TRBV7-9 to TRBJ1-1; TRBD1 might be the D (5 bases). Deletions cut 4 bases from V and 7 bases from J, with 10 bases between. The germline CDR1 and CDR2 sequences are SEHNR and FQNEAQ (reference sequence). The CDR3 length is 12 residues. CDR3 protein: CASSSTQGEAFF. CDR3 bases: TGTGCCAGCAGCTCTACCCAGGGTGAAGCTTTCTTT.

The rearrangement joins TRBV29-1 to TRBJ2-7; TRBD1 matches at 7 bases. With V trimmed by 2 bases and J by 7 bases, 11 bases remained unmatched. This CDR3 is built from 14 residues. The germline CDR1 and CDR2 sequences are SQVTM and ANQGSEA. The CDR3, as DNA: TGCAGCGTTGAATTGGACAGGCCGACTGCGGAGCAGTACTTC. This gives the protein CSVELDRPTAEQYF.

The gene calls are TRBV18 and TRBJ2-7, with 8 nucleotides matching TRBD2. CDR1 KGHSH and CDR2 LQKENI come from the germline V gene. The CDR3 extends over 16 amino acids. The trim removed 2 bases at V and 6 bases at J, leaving 12 bases unmatched. CDR3 residues: CASSPSHAGGAAEQYF. In DNA form, the CDR3 reads TGTGCCAGCTCACCATCTCATGCGGGAGGTGCCGCCGAGCAGTACTTC. The whole variable domain, filled in from reference TRBV18 and TRBJ2-7, reads NAGVMQNPRHLVRRRGQEARLRCSPMKGHSHVYWYRQLPEEGLKFMVYLQKENIIDESGMPKERFSAEFPKEGPSILRIQQVVRGDSAAYFCASSPSHAGGAAEQYFGPGTRLTVT.

This clonotype was seen a few times. This chain links TRBV6-5 with TRBJ2-5, with 13 bases matching TRBD2. The CDR3 consists of 15 residues. CDR1 and CDR2 (germline): MNHEY, SVGAGI. V gave up 5 bases and J gave up 1 base; unmatched junction bases: 1. The CDR3 sequence: CASSRTSGSQETQYF. CDR3 bases: TGTGCCAGCAGTCGGACTAGCGGGAGCCAAGAGACCCAGTACTTC.

This clonotype was recorded many times. The chain has TRBV24-1 and TRBJ2-7; 9 nucleotides match TRBD1. Trimming removed 4 bases from V and 2 bases from J; junction bases left unmatched: 8. The CDR3 totals 16 residues. Germline V lookup: CDR1 KGHDR, CDR2 SFDVKD. CDR3 in DNA: TGTGCCACCAGTGACCCGGGACAGGGAAGACCCTACGAGCAGTACTTC. It translates to CATSDPGQGRPYEQYF.

This clonotype was detected a few times. The CDR3 region is CASSYYTDTQYF. CDR3 in DNA: TGTGCCAGCAGCTACTACACAGATACGCAGTATTTT. V gene TRBV7-2 combines with J gene TRBJ2-3; no firm D call. Germline V gene lookup returns CDR1 SGHTA and CDR2 FQGNSA. V lost 4 bases, J lost 2 bases, and 4 bases lay in between. The CDR3 has 12 amino acids. Drawing the rest from reference TRBV7-2 and TRBJ2-3, the complete variable domain is GAGVSQSPSNKVTEKGKDVELRCDPISGHTALYWYRQSLGQGLEFLIYFQGNSAPDKSGLPSDRFSAERTGGSVSTLTIQRTQQEDSAVYLCASSYYTDTQYFGPGTRLTVL.

For the CDR3, the DNA is TGTGCCAGCAGTTTTAGACAGCCTATATACAATGAGCAGTTCTTC. This encodes CASSFRQPIYNEQFF. This chain uses TRBV12-3 or TRBV12-4 with TRBJ2-1; a weak D match, TRBD1 (5 bases). The ends were cut back, 3 bases at V and 4 bases at J, with 13 bases in the middle. The CDR3 is 15 residues long.

This sequence joins TRBV6-5 and TRBJ1-1; tentatively, D is TRBD1 (5 bases). The CDR3 extends over 16 amino acids. CDR1 and CDR2 from the germline V gene are MNHEY and SVGAGI. Trimming pared 3 bases from V and 1 base from J, leaving 15 bases between. For the CDR3, the DNA is TGTGCCAGCAGTTATCTATACGGGGCCAGGAACACTGAAGCTTTCTTT. Amino acids: CASSYLYGARNTEAFF.

The chain has TRBV4-2 and TRBJ2-2, with a weak D call TRBD1 (8 bases). The CDR3 covers 18 residues. Germline CDR1 LGHNA, CDR2 YNFKEQ. Trimming took 0 bases from V and 6 from J, leaving 20 bases between them. The CDR3 DNA follows: TGTGCCAGCAGCCAAGAATTGACTGTCACAGGGGGGGCCGGGGAGCTGTTTTTT. This translates into CASSQELTVTGGAGELFF.

This clonotype has a count of ten or more. The chain combines TRBV24-1 with TRBJ2-3; no clear D. The CDR3 is 11 residues long. V lost 9 bases and J lost 7, with 10 bases in between. Germline V gene data show CDR1 as KGHDR and CDR2 as SFDVKD. CDR3 DNA sequence: TGTGCCACCTCGCAGAGTAATACGCAGTATTTT. Translating it yields CATSQSNTQYF.

This clonotype was found a few times. The J gene is TRBJ2-3, the V gene TRBV20-1; D is possibly TRBD1 (6 bases). The CDR3 spans 15 residues. Germline assignment: CDR1 DFQATT and CDR2 SNEGSKA (reference sequence). V shed 2 bases and J shed 2 bases, with 14 bases lying between them. The CDR3 protein is CSARHRVFPTDTQYF. In DNA form, the CDR3 reads TGCAGTGCTAGACACAGGGTTTTTCCCACAGATACGCAGTATTTT.

This clonotype was seen more than once but under ten times. The chain employs TRBV5-6 and TRBJ1-2; D ambiguous. Per germline, CDR1 SGHDT and CDR2 YYEEEE. The V and J ends lost 4 bases and 7 bases respectively, with 11 bases between them. The CDR3 is made up of 12 amino acids. CDR3 sequence reads: CASSPPGVGYTF. In DNA, the CDR3 is TGTGCCAGCAGCCCTCCCGGGGTTGGCTACACCTTC.

This clonotype was counted between two and nine times. The chain uses TRBV7-6 and TRBJ2-1; no definite D call. The CDR3 runs to 13 residues. The V and J ends lost 2 bases and 7 bases respectively, with 9 bases between them. The germline CDR1 and CDR2 sequences are SGHVS and FNYEAQ. This chain's CDR3 is CASSLYWGNEQFF. CDR3 bases: TGTGCCAGCAGCTTATATTGGGGAAATGAGCAGTTCTTC.

The chain links TRBV3-1 to TRBJ1-2; D ambiguous. The V and J ends lost 0 bases and 1 base respectively, with 3 bases between them. Looked up from germline, CDR1 is LGHDT and CDR2 is YNNKEL (reference sequence). The CDR3 loop spans 13 amino acids. CDR3 region: CASSQDLNYGYTF. Here the CDR3 DNA reads TGTGCCAGCAGCCAAGACCTTAACTATGGCTACACCTTC.

This clonotype was picked up many times. V gene TRBV7-3 combines with J gene TRBJ2-1; D is possibly TRBD1 (6 bases). CDR1 is SGHTA and CDR2 is FQGTGA in the germline V gene. V lost 5 bases to trimming and J lost 1 base, with 12 bases between them. The CDR3 has 15 amino acids. The CDR3 sequence is CASSKRGGSYNEQFF. CDR3 bases: TGTGCCAGCAGCAAGCGAGGGGGTTCCTACAATGAGCAGTTCTTC. The full variable domain, rest sourced from reference TRBV7-3 and TRBJ2-1, is GAGVSQTPSNKVTEKGKYVELRCDPISGHTALYWYRQSLGQGPEFLIYFQGTGAADDSGLPNDRFFAVRPEGSVSTLKIQRTERGDSAVYLCASSKRGGSYNEQFFGPGTRLTVL.

This clonotype was counted only a few times. CDR3 region: CATSEVNEQFF. The CDR3 DNA is TGTGCCACCAGTGAGGTGAATGAGCAGTTCTTC. The rearrangement links TRBV24-1 to TRBJ2-1; no clear D. The CDR3 runs 11 residues. Trimming stripped 4 bases from V and 7 bases from J, with 4 bases between. CDR1 is KGHDR, CDR2 SFDVKD, per germline.

This sequence joins TRBV2 and TRBJ1-5, with D possibly matching TRBD1 (5 bases). The CDR3 runs to 13 residues. Germline CDR1 and CDR2: SNHLY and FYNNEI. Trimming removed 4 bases at V and 3 bases at J, with 7 bases between. CDR3: CASSGQNNQPQHF. CDR3 sequence (DNA): TGTGCCAGCAGTGGACAGAACAATCAGCCCCAGCATTTT.

This clonotype showed up many times. This chain connects TRBV6-2 or TRBV6-3 to TRBJ2-1; possible D gene TRBD2, 6 bases. The CDR3 spans 17 residues. The germline V and J ends were trimmed by 6 bases and 13 bases, with 31 bases remaining between them. CDR1 MNHEY and CDR2 SVGEGT come from the germline V gene. The CDR3 is CASSHFGFSGPQATQFF. The CDR3, as DNA: TGTGCCAGCAGCCATTTCGGATTTAGCGGACCTCAGGCCACCCAGTTCTTC.

This clonotype was counted only a few times. The chain links TRBV6-2 or TRBV6-3 to TRBJ2-7; 10 nucleotides line up with TRBD2. Germline V lookup: CDR1 MNHEY, CDR2 SVGEGT. Trimming cost V 5 bases and J 5 bases; bases outside gene matches: 6. The CDR3 has 14 amino acids. The CDR3 region is CASSPSGSKNEQYF. The CDR3 nucleotides read TGTGCCAGCAGTCCTAGCGGGAGTAAAAACGAGCAGTACTTC.

This clonotype was found many times. The CDR3 nucleotides read TGTGCCAGCAGCTTAGAAGGGGAGAGTGAAGCTTTCTTT. It codes for CASSLEGESEAFF. J is TRBJ1-1 and V is TRBV7-3, with D perhaps TRBD1 (5 bases). CDR1 is SGHTA, CDR2 FQGTGA, per germline. The V end was cut by 2 bases, the J end by 7 bases, with 11 bases between. This CDR3 comprises 13 residues.

The table lists this clonotype with many counts. The CDR3 nucleotides are TGCAGCGGGAGCTTGACTATAGCGGGGGGGCCCCTCTCCTACAATGAGCAGTTCTTC. It translates to CSGSLTIAGGPLSYNEQFF. The gene calls are TRBV29-1 and TRBJ2-1; 11 nucleotides align to TRBD2. This CDR3 is built from 19 residues. Germline CDR1 is SQVTM and CDR2 is ANQGSEA. V trimming: 7 bases; J trimming: 0 bases; junction bases outside the gene matches: 17.

This clonotype has a count of ten or more. The V gene is TRBV5-1, the J gene TRBJ2-1; TRBD1 aligns across 8 bases. Losses at the gene ends were 3 bases for V and 7 bases for J; bases not matched to a gene: 12. Germline V gene lookup returns CDR1 SGHRS and CDR2 YFSETQ. The CDR3 runs to 16 residues. The DNA of the CDR3 is TGCGCCAGCAGCTCCTGGACAGGGCATTCTGAAAATGAGCAGTTCTTC. Amino acids: CASSSWTGHSENEQFF.

The CDR3: CASSYRDWETQYF. CDR3 nucleotide sequence: TGTGCCAGCAGTTACCGGGATTGGGAGACCCAGTACTTC. The chain joins TRBV6-5 to TRBJ2-5; weak D call: TRBD2 (5 bases). The CDR3 has 13 residues. The germline V gene has CDR1 MNHEY and CDR2 SVGAGI. Trimming cost V 2 bases and J 5 bases, with 9 bases left between them.

This chain connects TRBV6-1 to TRBJ1-1; no firm D call. The CDR3 contains 14 residues. Germline V gives CDR1 MNHNS, CDR2 SASEGT. V was shortened by 1 base and J by 1 base, with 7 bases between the two germline ends. CDR3 protein: CASSEGSGNTEAFF. The DNA for the CDR3 is TGTGCCAGCAGTGAAGGGTCGGGGAACACTGAAGCTTTCTTT.

This clonotype has only a few counts. This chain uses TRBV7-9 with TRBJ1-2; the D is unclear. Germline assignment: CDR1 SEHNR and CDR2 FQNEAQ (reference sequence). Trimming pared 4 bases from V and 0 bases from J, leaving 9 bases between. This CDR3 comprises 14 residues. The CDR3: CASSSDTTNYGYTF. CDR3 DNA sequence: TGTGCCAGCAGCTCTGACACTACTAACTATGGCTACACCTTC.

J is TRBJ2-5 and V is TRBV11-2; possibly TRBD2 for D (5 bases). The germline V gene encodes CDR1 SGHAT and CDR2 FQNNGV. The CDR3 has 13 residues. V lost 3 bases, J lost 3 bases, and 8 bases lay in between. CDR3 nucleotides: TGTGCCAGCAGCTTCGGGGAAGAAGAGACCCAGTACTTC. Translation: CASSFGEEETQYF.

This clonotype was seen more than once but under ten times. This chain connects TRBV19 to TRBJ2-2, with 7 bases that match TRBD2. This CDR3 has 15 amino acids. Germline trimming cut 6 bases from V and 2 bases from J; bases unmatched to any gene: 6. Germline assignment: CDR1 LNHDA and CDR2 SQIVND (reference sequence). As DNA, the CDR3 is TGTGCCAGTAGCCTAAGCGGGATAAACACCGGGGAGCTGTTTTTT. Translated: CASSLSGINTGELFF.

This rearrangement joins TRBV7-9 to TRBJ2-7, with D perhaps given as TRBD1 or TRBD2 (5 bases each). The germline V and J ends were trimmed by 5 bases and 1 base, with 18 bases remaining between them. This CDR3 region has 16 residues. CDR1 SEHNR and CDR2 FQNEAQ come from the germline V gene (reference sequence). For the CDR3, the DNA is TGTGCCAGCAGCAGCCCCCGGGACGGAGAATCCTACGAGCAGTACTTC. Protein product: CASSSPRDGESYEQYF.